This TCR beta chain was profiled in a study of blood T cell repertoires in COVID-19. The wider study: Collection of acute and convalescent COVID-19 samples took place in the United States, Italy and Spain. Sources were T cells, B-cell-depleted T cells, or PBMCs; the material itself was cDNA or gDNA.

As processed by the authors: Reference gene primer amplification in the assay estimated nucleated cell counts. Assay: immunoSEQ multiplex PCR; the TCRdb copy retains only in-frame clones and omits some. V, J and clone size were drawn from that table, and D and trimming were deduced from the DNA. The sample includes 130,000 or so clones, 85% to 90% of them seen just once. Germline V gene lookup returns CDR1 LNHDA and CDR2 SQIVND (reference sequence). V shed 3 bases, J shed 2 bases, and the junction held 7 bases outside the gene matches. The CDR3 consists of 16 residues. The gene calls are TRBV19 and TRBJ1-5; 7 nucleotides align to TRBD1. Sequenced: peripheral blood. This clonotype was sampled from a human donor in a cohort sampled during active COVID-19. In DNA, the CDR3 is TGTGCCAGTAGTATTTGGACCGGACAGGGCAATCAGCCCCAGCATTTT. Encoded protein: CASSIWTGQGNQPQHF.